Listed below are T cell receptor beta chains from one sample, sequenced in a study of graft-versus-host responses after intestinal transplantation. The assay was immunoSEQ multiplex PCR, and TCRdb's table has in-frame clones only and misses some. The sample holds about 25,000 clones; approximately 40% are singletons and the top ten take under 0.8%. Sequencing was performed on alloreactive CD4+ T cells from a mixed lymphocyte reaction culture, taken before intestinal transplant. The receptors here all came from a human patient who received an intestinal transplant. Both conserved end residues are part of each CDR3. Each record gives: D gene, CDR3 length, J gene, clone size, V gene, CDR3 DNA, CDR3 protein. The D gene is left open where the match is weak. Clone size appears in some rows only: once, few, many, or a class for an expanded clone.

.,22,TRBJ2-3,.,TRBV28,TGTGCCAGCAGTTTAAATGAGTTCGCTAGCGGCCCCGAAGGGGGTTACACAGATACGCAGTATTTT,CASSLNEFASGPEGGYTDTQYF
.,16,TRBJ2-3,.,TRBV4-2,TGTGCCAGCAGCCAAGATCTGACAGTTAGCACAGATACGCAGTATTTT,CASSQDLTVSTDTQYF
TRBD1,16,TRBJ1-2,few,TRBV30,TGTGCCTGGATAGGGACAGGGTTAGTAAAAAACTATGGCTACACCTTC,CAWIGTGLVKNYGYTF
TRBD2,16,TRBJ2-7,.,TRBV5-1,TGCGCCAGCAGCTTCGGGTACATGGGAGGGCGCATCGAGCAGTACTTC,CASSFGYMGGRIEQYF
.,12,TRBJ2-3,.,TRBV29-1,TGCAGCGTTGATGCGTGGACAGATACGCAGTATTTT,CSVDAWTDTQYF
.,14,TRBJ1-2,.,TRBV15,TGTGCCACCAGCAGAGACAGGATAAACTATGGCTACACCTTC,CATSRDRINYGYTF
TRBD2,13,TRBJ2-7,medium-sized,TRBV7-2,TGTGCCAGCGGAAAGACTAGCGGCTACGAGCAGTACTTC,CASGKTSGYEQYF
.,16,TRBJ1-3,.,TRBV6-1,TGTGCCAGCAGTGGGGGACCCGGGACAAGTGGAAACACCATATATTTT,CASSGGPGTSGNTIYF
TRBD1,12,TRBJ1-2,few,TRBV6-6,TGTGCCTGCCGTGGGACAGGGGCTGGCTACACCTTC,CACRGTGAGYTF
TRBD2,15,TRBJ2-5,.,TRBV7-9,TGTGCCAGCAGCTTAGACAGCGGGAGGGCTGGGACCCAGTACTTC,CASSLDSGRAGTQYF
.,13,TRBJ2-7,.,TRBV6-1,TGTGCCAGCAACCGGACACCTATCTACGAGCAGTACTTC,CASNRTPIYEQYF
TRBD1,16,TRBJ2-2,few,TRBV5-1,TGCGCCAGCAGCCTCGTCGGGACAGGGAGGACCGGGGAGCTGTTTTTT,CASSLVGTGRTGELFF
.,14,TRBJ1-5,.,TRBV7-2,TGTGCCAGCAGCTTAAGTCAGGGTTTCGGGTCCCAGCATTTT,CASSLSQGFGSQHF
TRBD1,15,TRBJ1-2,.,TRBV5-1,TGCGCCAGCAGCTTGGCCGGACAGGGGAACTATGGCTACACCTTC,CASSLAGQGNYGYTF
TRBD1,17,TRBJ1-1,.,TRBV7-2,TGTGCCAGCAGCCCGACCAGGACAGGGGGTTTGAACACTGAAGCTTTCTTT,CASSPTRTGGLNTEAFF
TRBD1,17,TRBJ2-5,few,TRBV5-1,TGCGCCAGCAGCTTGGCCTCTCAGGGGGTCTATCAAGAGACCCAGTACTTC,CASSLASQGVYQETQYF
TRBD2,16,TRBJ2-1,.,TRBV2,TGTGCCAGCATTAGCGGGGCACGAAGCTCCTACAATGAGCAGTTCTTC,CASISGARSSYNEQFF
.,11,TRBJ1-1,few,TRBV30,TGTGCCTGGGCTTCCCGGACACGAGCTTTCTTT,CAWASRTRAFF
.,15,TRBJ2-5,few,TRBV5-8,TGTGCCAGCAGCTTGCTAGGACAGTTACAAGAGACCCAGTACTTC,CASSLLGQLQETQYF
TRBD2,16,TRBJ2-5,.,TRBV5-1,TGCGCCAGCAGCTCTACCGGGACTAGAGTTATAGGGACCCAGTACTTC,CASSSTGTRVIGTQYF
.,16,TRBJ1-2,.,TRBV27,TGTGCCAGCAGTTTAATCGGGGTGTCGAGTAGTTATGGCTACACCTTC,CASSLIGVSSSYGYTF
.,16,TRBJ1-2,.,TRBV6-5,TGTGCCAGCAGTTACCCGAGGGGACATAAGAACTATGGCTACACCTTC,CASSYPRGHKNYGYTF
.,15,TRBJ2-1,once,TRBV11-1,TGTGCCAGCAGCTCAACCGGGATGCCCTACAATGAGCAGTTCTTC,CASSSTGMPYNEQFF
TRBD2,15,TRBJ2-5,once,TRBV2,TGTGCCAGCACCCCGGGGGGTCTGTGGCAAGAGACCCAGTACTTC,CASTPGGLWQETQYF
.,14,TRBJ2-7,few,TRBV7-2,TGTGCCAGCAGCTTAGATATGAGGATTTACGAGCAGTACTTC,CASSLDMRIYEQYF
.,12,TRBJ2-7,few,TRBV2,TGTGCCAGCAGTGTCAGCTCCTACGAGCAGTACTTC,CASSVSSYEQYF
TRBD1,15,TRBJ1-4,.,TRBV7-9,TGTGCCAGCAGCACTGAGACAGGGGGTCGGGAAAAACTGTTTTTT,CASSTETGGREKLFF
.,12,TRBJ2-2,.,TRBV10-2,TGCGCCAGTTCCAGGGCGGTCGGGGAGCTGTTTTTT,CASSRAVGELFF
TRBD1,17,TRBJ2-5,once,TRBV4-1,TGCGCCAGCAGCCAAATAACAGGGGGGCCCTTACAAGAGACCCAGTACTTC,CASSQITGGPLQETQYF
.,13,TRBJ2-7,.,TRBV6-6,TGTGCCAGCAGTTATCCGGGGTACTACGAGCAGTACTTC,CASSYPGYYEQYF
TRBD1,17,TRBJ1-5,few,TRBV7-2,TGTGCCAGCAGCTTAGACGGACAGGGGTTTGGCAATCAGCCCCAGCATTTT,CASSLDGQGFGNQPQHF
.,15,TRBJ1-2,few,TRBV6-5,TGTGCCAGCAGTTTATCCGGGACAAATAACTATGGCTACACCTTC,CASSLSGTNNYGYTF
TRBD2,16,TRBJ2-1,.,TRBV5-4,TGTGCCAGCAGCTTGGATGGACTAGCGGTTCCCAATGAGCAGTTCTTC,CASSLDGLAVPNEQFF
TRBD2,18,TRBJ2-1,few,TRBV7-3,TGTGCCAGCAGCCCCACGGGCGGGGGGTTTAGCTCCTACAATGAGCAGTTCTTC,CASSPTGGGFSSYNEQFF
.,13,TRBJ2-2,.,TRBV25-1,TGTGCCAGCAGTGACTTTAACACCGGGGAGCTGTTTTTT,CASSDFNTGELFF
TRBD2,15,TRBJ2-1,.,TRBV7-8,TGTGCCAGCAGCTTAGATAGCGGGAGGGCCAATGAGCAGTTCTTC,CASSLDSGRANEQFF
.,13,TRBJ1-2,.,TRBV30,TGTGCCTGGAGTGTCCGGACTGAGATTGGCTACACCTTC,CAWSVRTEIGYTF
.,16,TRBJ1-4,few,TRBV12-5,TGTGCTAGTGGTTTGGTACTCGGGGGGACTAATGAAAAACTGTTTTTT,CASGLVLGGTNEKLFF
.,13,TRBJ1-2,few,TRBV7-9,TGTGCCAGCAGCTTAGGTCATAGCTATGGCTACACCTTC,CASSLGHSYGYTF
.,14,TRBJ2-7,few,TRBV6-5,TGTGCCAGCAGTCGGGGTGTAGGGTTGTACGAGCAGTACTTC,CASSRGVGLYEQYF
TRBD1,16,TRBJ1-5,.,TRBV19,TGTGCCAGTAGTAGGGGGACAGTGAGTAGCAATCAGCCCCAGCATTTT,CASSRGTVSSNQPQHF